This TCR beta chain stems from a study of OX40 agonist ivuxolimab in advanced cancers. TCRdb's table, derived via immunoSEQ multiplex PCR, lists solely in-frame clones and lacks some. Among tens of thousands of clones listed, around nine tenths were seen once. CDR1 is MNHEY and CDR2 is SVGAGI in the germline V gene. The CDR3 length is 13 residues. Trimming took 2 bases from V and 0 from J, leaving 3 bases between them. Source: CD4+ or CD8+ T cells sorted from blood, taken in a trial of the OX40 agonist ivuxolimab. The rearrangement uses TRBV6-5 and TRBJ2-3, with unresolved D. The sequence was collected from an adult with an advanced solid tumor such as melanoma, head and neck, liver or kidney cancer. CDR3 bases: TGTGCCAGCAGTTACGACAGCACAGATACGCAGTATTTT. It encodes CASSYDSTDTQYF.